Each of the 13 T cell receptor beta chains below was sequenced from the same sample in a study of regulatory T cells in long-lasting Graves disease (dated by TCRdb to 2020 to 2022). In light of the paper, this sample's time point label describes: newly diagnosed GD, antithyroid drugs for less than 3 months. For both TCR sequencing and RNA sequencing, RNA was extracted from PBMCs in TRIzol. The method was multiplex PCR. TCRdb lists the instrument as Illumina HiSeq 4000. CDR3 regions were amplified by Arm-PCR with iRepertoire HTBI primers to construct TCR beta libraries. In-frame beta chains were kept once TCRdb had trimmed the public reads at Q25 with fastp and called clones with MiXCR. One record per CDR3 amino acid sequence lists the most common genes and DNA. This sample gives some 320,000 distinct CDR3 sequences in total; 15% to 20% of them show up just once. The ten largest clones take up approximately 35% of the sample.

Sequences were derived from peripheral blood mononuclear cells (PBMCs), sampled at new diagnosis, from a patient treated with antithyroid drugs. The receptors derive from a female donor with Graves disease.

To note about this clonotype: With a much larger clone just one base away, this may be a read error. The chain uses TRBV6-2 or TRBV6-3 and TRBJ2-1, with D uncertain. Germline-derived CDR1 and CDR2 are MNHEY and SVGEGT. The CDR3 is 12 residues long. V lost 7 bases and J 10 bases, leaving 14 bases between the germline ends. The CDR3 protein is CASTAPGYEQFF. The CDR3 DNA reads TGTGCCAGCACGGCACCGGGCTACGAGCAGTTCTTC.

To note about this clonotype: This may be a read error, as it is one base from a much larger clone. Because the CDR3 is missing its conserved closing phenylalanine or tryptophan, this is likely a read error. The gene calls are TRBV15 and TRBJ2-5, with TRBD2 as a possible D gene (7 bases). Germline CDR1 is LNHNV and CDR2 is YYDKDF (reference sequence). Between the trimmed V and J ends, which lost 2 bases and 4 bases, there was a span of 14 bases. The CDR3 runs to 15 residues. DNA of the CDR3: TGTGCCACCAGCAGAAAAGGAGGGGGGGCAGAGACCCAGTACCTC. This gives the protein CATSRKGGGAETQYL.

This clonotype was seen many times. The chain joins TRBV15 to TRBJ2-3; TRBD2 agrees at 10 bases. The CDR3 is made up of 19 amino acids. The V gene's germline CDR1 is LNHNV and CDR2 YYDKDF (reference sequence). J gave up 2 bases and V 0 bases, and 11 bases lay outside the gene matches. Here the CDR3 reads CATSRDPPPLAGSTDTQYF. Written as DNA, the CDR3 is TGTGCCACCAGCAGAGACCCGCCCCCACTAGCGGGATCCACAGATACGCAGTATTTT.

This clonotype has a handful of counts. This chain links TRBV10-3 with TRBJ2-7, with D unclear. Trimming removed 2 bases from V and 0 bases from J, with 8 bases in between. CDR3 length: 14 residues. Germline V gene lookup returns CDR1 ENHRY and CDR2 SYGVKD. The CDR3 nucleotides are TGTGCCATCAGTGAGGCCCTAGGCTCCTACGAGCAGTACTTC. This sequence encodes CAISEALGSYEQYF.

This chain links TRBV18 with TRBJ2-2, with D unresolved. The V gene's germline CDR1 is KGHSH and CDR2 LQKENI. The CDR3 totals 16 residues. V dropped 1 base and J dropped 0 bases, with 9 bases sitting between them. This CDR3 reads CASSPRRNANTGELFF. Here the CDR3 DNA reads TGTGCCAGCTCACCACGTAGGAACGCGAACACCGGGGAGCTGTTTTTT. The variable domain in full, with the rest retrieved from reference TRBV18 and TRBJ2-2, is NAGVMQNPRHLVRRRGQEARLRCSPMKGHSHVYWYRQLPEEGLKFMVYLQKENIIDESGMPKERFSAEFPKEGPSILRIQQVVRGDSAAYFCASSPRRNANTGELFFGEGSRLTVL.

The rearrangement links TRBV11-2 to TRBJ2-1, with D perhaps matching TRBD1 (8 bases). In germline, CDR1 is SGHAT, CDR2 FQNNGV. This CDR3 is 17 amino acids long. V was pared by 5 bases and J by 4 bases, with 21 bases between. The CDR3 region has the DNA TGTGCCAGCAGCCCCCCTCGAGCGGGACAGGTGTACAATGAGCAGTTCTTC. It codes for CASSPPRAGQVYNEQFF.

This clonotype was counted ten times or more. J is TRBJ2-7 and V is TRBV19; TRBD1 matches at 11 bases. Germline V lookup: CDR1 LNHDA, CDR2 SQIVND (reference sequence). V trimming: 5 bases; J trimming: 2 bases; junction bases outside the gene matches: 8. The CDR3 is 16 residues long. CDR3 DNA: TGTGCCAGTAGTTTTGGACAGGGGGCAATCCCCTACGAGCAGTACTTC. Translating it yields CASSFGQGAIPYEQYF.

This clonotype was observed many times. The gene calls are TRBV4-2 and TRBJ1-2, with no clear D. Trimming took 0 bases from V and 6 from J, leaving 14 bases between them. This CDR3 is built from 15 residues. Germline CDR1 LGHNA, CDR2 YNFKEQ. The CDR3 sequence is CASSQDRFAVHGYTF. CDR3 coding DNA: TGTGCCAGCAGCCAAGATCGTTTCGCAGTCCATGGCTACACCTTC.

This clonotype turned up a few times. The chain is built from TRBV5-1 and TRBJ2-7; 10 nucleotides line up with TRBD2. The CDR3 loop spans 22 amino acids. Germline trimming cut 5 bases from V and 9 bases from J; bases unmatched to any gene: 35. Germline lookup yields CDR1 SGHRS and CDR2 YFSETQ. The CDR3 bases are TGCGCCAGCAGTGGACAGGTCATTCCTAGCGGGAGTCCGCTCCAAAGTCCCCCCACGCAGTACTTC. This gives the protein CASSGQVIPSGSPLQSPPTQYF.

This sequence joins TRBV27 and TRBJ2-1; no firm D call. Germline CDR1 is MNHEY and CDR2 is SMNVEV (reference sequence). Trimming pared 2 bases from V and 5 bases from J, leaving 10 bases between. The CDR3 consists of 14 residues. The CDR3 loop is CASSLVSTDNEQFF. CDR3 DNA: TGTGCCAGCAGTTTAGTTAGTACGGACAATGAGCAGTTCTTC.

This clonotype has ten or more counts. V usage is TRBV6-1 and J usage is TRBJ2-7; D may match TRBD1 or TRBD2 (5 bases each). V shed 5 bases and J shed 2 bases, with 16 bases lying between them. This CDR3 contains 15 residues. In germline, CDR1 is MNHNS, CDR2 SASEGT. This CDR3 reads CASSRGELSTYEQYF. The DNA of the CDR3 is TGTGCCAGCAGTCGAGGGGAACTATCTACCTACGAGCAGTACTTC.

This clonotype was seen once. This likely comes from a read error, as the CDR3 has no conserved phenylalanine or tryptophan at its end. It is unclear where the CDR3 begins or ends on the DNA, so no DNA is shown, and the CDR3 is as TCRdb lists it. The rearrangement joins TRBV7-2 to TRBJ2-3; TRBD2, the table's D call, lacks a check against the DNA. Per germline, CDR1 SGHTA and CDR2 FQGNSA. 17 amino acids form the CDR3, both terminal residues included. The CDR3 reads CASSPRPTGGPTDTHYL.

This clonotype appeared many times. The chain couples TRBV28 to TRBJ1-6, with D unclear. The CDR3 is 14 amino acids. The V gene lost 9 bases and the J gene lost 4 bases, with 13 bases spanning the gap. The germline CDR1 and CDR2 sequences are MDHEN and SYDVKM. CDR3 sequence (DNA): TGTGCCAGTAATCGGAGAGGGTATAATTCACCCCTCCACTTT. Translated: CASNRRGYNSPLHF. The whole variable domain, filled in from reference TRBV28 and TRBJ1-6, reads DVKVTQSSRYLVKRTGEKVFLECVQDMDHENMFWYRQDPGLGLRLIYFSYDVKMKEKGDIPEGYSVSREKKERFSLILESASTNQTSMYLCASNRRGYNSPLHFGNGTRLTVT.